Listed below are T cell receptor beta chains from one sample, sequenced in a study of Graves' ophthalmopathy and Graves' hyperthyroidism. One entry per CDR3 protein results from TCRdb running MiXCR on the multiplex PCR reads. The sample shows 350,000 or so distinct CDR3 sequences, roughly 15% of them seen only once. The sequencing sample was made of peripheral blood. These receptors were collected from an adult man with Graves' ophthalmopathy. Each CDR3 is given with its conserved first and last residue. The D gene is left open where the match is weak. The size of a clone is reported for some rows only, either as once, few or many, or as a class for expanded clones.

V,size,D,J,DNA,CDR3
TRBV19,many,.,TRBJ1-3,TGTGCCAGCACAGAGCTCTCTGGAAACACCATATATTTT,CASTELSGNTIYF
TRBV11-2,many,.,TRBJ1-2,TGTGCCAGCAGCTTAAACAGGGAGGCTAACTATGGCTACACCTTC,CASSLNREANYGYTF
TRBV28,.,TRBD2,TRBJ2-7,TGTGCCAGCAAATCCGGGACTAGCGGATGGAACTACGAGCAGTACTTC,CASKSGTSGWNYEQYF
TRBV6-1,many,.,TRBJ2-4,TGTGCCAGCAGTCTGACATCCCGTAGCGTTTCGTACTTC,CASSLTSRSVSYF
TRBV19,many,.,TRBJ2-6,TGTGCCAGTAGTGTCCAGGGTGCCGGGGCCAACGTCCTGACTTTC,CASSVQGAGANVLTF
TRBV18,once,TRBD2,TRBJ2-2,TGTGCCAGCTCCCGGGAGGTTACGAACACCGGGGAGCTGTTTTTT,CASSREVTNTGELFF
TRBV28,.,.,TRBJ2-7,TGTGCCAGCACAGAGTCCTACGAGCAGTACTTC,CASTESYEQYF
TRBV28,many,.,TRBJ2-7,TGTGCCAGCAGTTTATTGCGGGACGGCGCCGTGGACGAGCAGTACTTC,CASSLLRDGAVDEQYF
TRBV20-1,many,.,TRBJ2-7,TGCAGTGCCAAGTCCCCGGCGGGGGCCACATACGAGCAGTACTTC,CSAKSPAGATYEQYF
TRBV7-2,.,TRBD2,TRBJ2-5,TGTGCCAGCAGCGACAGGACTAGCGCACAAGAGACCCAGTACTTC,CASSDRTSAQETQYF
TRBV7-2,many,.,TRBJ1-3,TGTGCCAGCAGCTCCAGGTCCTTCTCCGGAAACACCATATATTTT,CASSSRSFSGNTIYF
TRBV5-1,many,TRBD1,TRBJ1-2,TGCGCCAGCAGCTCCGGGACAGGGGCCAACTATGGCTACACCTTC,CASSSGTGANYGYTF
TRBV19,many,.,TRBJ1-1,TGTGCCAGCATTCCGGGAGCGCGGGGACGCGGCACTGAAGCTTTCTTT,CASIPGARGRGTEAFF
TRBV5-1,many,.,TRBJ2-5,TGCGCCAGCAGCGTGGACAGCTTAAACCAAGAGACCCAGTACTTC,CASSVDSLNQETQYF
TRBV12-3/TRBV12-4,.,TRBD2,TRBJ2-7,TGTGCCAGCTATTGGACTAGCGGAATTTACGAGCAGTACTTC,CASYWTSGIYEQYF
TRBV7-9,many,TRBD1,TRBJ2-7,TGTGCCAGCAGCTCAACGGGGACAGGGATCCACGAGCAGTACTTC,CASSSTGTGIHEQYF
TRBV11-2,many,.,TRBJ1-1,TGTGCCAGCAGCTCCCGGGACGGGAACACTGAAGCTTTCTTT,CASSSRDGNTEAFF
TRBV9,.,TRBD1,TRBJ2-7,TGTGCCAGCAGCGCGTCCCGGGACAGGGAAGCCTACGAGCAGTACTTC,CASSASRDREAYEQYF
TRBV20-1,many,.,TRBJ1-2,TGCAGTGCAGAAGAGCCGGGACGATTCTATGGCTACACCTTC,CSAEEPGRFYGYTF
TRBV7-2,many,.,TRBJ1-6,TGTGCCAGCAGCTTAGGTGAGGGGTTTTCACCCCTCCACTTT,CASSLGEGFSPLHF
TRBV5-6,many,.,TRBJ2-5,TGTGCCAGCAGCCACGAAGCTTTCCCTAGTGAGACCCAGTACTTC,CASSHEAFPSETQYF
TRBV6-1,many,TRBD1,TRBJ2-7,TGTGCCAGCAGTAAAAATCCCGGGACAGTCAACGAGCAGTACTTC,CASSKNPGTVNEQYF
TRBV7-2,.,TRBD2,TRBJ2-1,TGTGCCAGCAGCATCCCGACTAGCGCAAAGTCCTACAATGAGCAGTTCTTC,CASSIPTSAKSYNEQFF
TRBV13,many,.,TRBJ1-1,TGTGCCAGCAGCTTTCCGTACAGTGAAATGAACACTGAAGCTTTCTTT,CASSFPYSEMNTEAFF
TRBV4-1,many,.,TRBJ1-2,TGCGCCAGCAGCCAATTCCGTACAGGGCGGAGTGGAGCTAACTATGGCTACACCTTC,CASSQFRTGRSGANYGYTF
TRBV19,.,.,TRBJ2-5,TGTGCCAGTAGTTCGGGACCGCTACAAGAGACCCAGTACTTC,CASSSGPLQETQYF
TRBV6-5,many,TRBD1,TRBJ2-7,TGTGCCAGCAGTTACTGGGACAGTACCTACGAGCAGTACTTC,CASSYWDSTYEQYF
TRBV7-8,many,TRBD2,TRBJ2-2,TGTGCCAGCAGCTTATCCGTGGGGGGAGGGGACACCGGGGAGCTGTTTTTT,CASSLSVGGGDTGELFF
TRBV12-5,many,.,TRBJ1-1,TGTGCTAGTGGTTTGTCCAGATCAGTCACTGAAGCTTTCTTT,CASGLSRSVTEAFF
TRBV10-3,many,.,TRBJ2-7,TGTGCCATCAGTTCCGGGGGCCCCTCGGACGAGCAGTACTTC,CAISSGGPSDEQYF
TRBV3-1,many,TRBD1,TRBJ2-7,TGTGCCAGCAGCCAGACAGGGAAGTCCGAGCAGTACTTC,CASSQTGKSEQYF
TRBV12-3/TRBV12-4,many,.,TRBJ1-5,TGTGCCAGCAGTTTATATTGGGACAACAATCAGCCCCAGCATTTT,CASSLYWDNNQPQHF
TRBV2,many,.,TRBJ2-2,TGTGCCAGCAGTCCCTTATACACCGGGGAGCTGTTTTTT,CASSPLYTGELFF
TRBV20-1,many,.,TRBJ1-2,TGCAGTGCCCGGGGGGCAGCTAACTATGGCTACACCTTC,CSARGAANYGYTF
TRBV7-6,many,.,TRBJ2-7,TGTGCCAGCAGCTTTGACTTTCTCCCCTACGAGCAGTACTTC,CASSFDFLPYEQYF
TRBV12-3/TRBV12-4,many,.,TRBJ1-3,TGTGCCAGCAGTTACCGGTCGAGCGGAAACACCATATATTTT,CASSYRSSGNTIYF
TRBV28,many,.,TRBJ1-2,TGTGCCAGCAGTTTACAGTTGGGCCGCTACACCTTC,CASSLQLGRYTF
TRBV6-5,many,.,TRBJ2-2,TGTGCCAGCACAGGGGTCACCGGGGAGCTGTTTTTT,CASTGVTGELFF
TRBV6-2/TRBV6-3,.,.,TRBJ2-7,TGTGCCAGCAGTGAGAGGAGTGTTCGGGACGAGCAGTACTTC,CASSERSVRDEQYF
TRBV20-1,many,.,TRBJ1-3,TGCAGTGCCCCAGGGGACTCTGGAAACACCATATATTTT,CSAPGDSGNTIYF